Listed below are T cell receptor beta chains from one sample, sequenced in a study of T cell responses to AZD1222 COVID-19 vaccine. The repertoire was sequenced with immunoSEQ multiplex PCR; TCRdb's copy has only in-frame clones and lacks some. The sample includes roughly 35,000 clones, about 88% of them seen just once. The specimen was peripheral blood, collected on day 0 of AZD1222 vaccination. These TCRs come from an adult in good health. Each CDR3 is given with its conserved first and last residue. The order of the fields is V gene, clone size, D gene, J gene, CDR3 DNA, CDR3 protein. D genes are given only for firm matches. For some rows the clone size is stated as once, few or many, or as a class when expanded; others skip it.

TRBV7-6	once	.	TRBJ1-4	TGTGCCAGCAGCTTAGAGGACGGGTGGGGTGAAAAACTGTTTTTT	CASSLEDGWGEKLFF
TRBV18	.	.	TRBJ2-1	TGTGCCAGCTCACCCCCCCGAGGGACAGAGCAGTTCTTC	CASSPPRGTEQFF
TRBV29-1	.	TRBD1	TRBJ2-3	TGCAGCGTCTCACAGGGGGAGCTGGTAGATACGCAGTATTTT	CSVSQGELVDTQYF
TRBV2	.	.	TRBJ2-5	TGTGCCAGCGTGTCGGGTGAGACCCAGTACTTC	CASVSGETQYF
TRBV30	.	.	TRBJ1-2	TGTGCCTGGAGCGCCGACAGGCACTATGGCTACACCTTC	CAWSADRHYGYTF
TRBV11-1	.	.	TRBJ2-7	TGTGCCAGCAGCCCTCGCCGTGACGAGGTCGAGCAGTACTTC	CASSPRRDEVEQYF
TRBV11-3	.	TRBD2	TRBJ2-3	TGTGCCAGCAGCTTAGAGTGGGCCGGCCAGGGGCGGACTAGCGGGAGATCGAATACGCAGTATTTT	CASSLEWAGQGRTSGRSNTQYF
TRBV4-1	.	TRBD2	TRBJ2-5	TGCGCCAGCAGCCAAGACTCATCCGGGAGGAAGACCCAGTACTTC	CASSQDSSGRKTQYF
TRBV7-2	.	TRBD1	TRBJ1-5	TGTGCCAGCAGCCTACAGGGGTTCTATAGCAATCAGCCCCAGCATTTT	CASSLQGFYSNQPQHF
TRBV19	.	.	TRBJ2-5	TGTGCCAGTAGTATAGAGCTGGGAAGGCAGACCCAGTACTTC	CASSIELGRQTQYF
TRBV3-1/TRBV3-2	.	TRBD2	TRBJ2-7	TGTGCCAGCAGCCAAGAGGGGCTAGCGGGAGGAATGGAGCAGTACTTC	CASSQEGLAGGMEQYF
TRBV19	.	.	TRBJ1-1	TGTGCCAGTAGTCAGGGGAGCACTGAAGCTTTCTTT	CASSQGSTEAFF
TRBV3-1/TRBV3-2	.	.	TRBJ1-5	TGTGCCAGCAGCCAGTCGGACCAGCCCCAGCATTTT	CASSQSDQPQHF
TRBV6-2/TRBV6-3	once	.	TRBJ2-5	TGTGCCAGCAGCCTAAGTGTGAGCGGGCGGGAGACCCAGTACTTC	CASSLSVSGRETQYF
TRBV28	.	.	TRBJ1-6	TGTGCCAGCAGTATCACGGGGGATTCACCCCTCCACTTT	CASSITGDSPLHF
TRBV27	.	.	TRBJ2-7	TGTGCCAGCAGTTCCCTCGAGGGGACCGAGCAGTACTTC	CASSSLEGTEQYF
TRBV6-6	.	.	TRBJ2-1	TGTGCCAGCAGTTACGGTCGCGGGGAACTAGACAATGAGCAGTTCTTC	CASSYGRGELDNEQFF
TRBV28	.	.	TRBJ2-3	TGTGCCAGCAGCCCAGACGGGGGCGGCACAGATACGCAGTATTTT	CASSPDGGGTDTQYF
TRBV3-1/TRBV3-2	.	TRBD1	TRBJ2-1	TGTGCCAGCAGCCAAGAAGTTGGGCAGGGGGCCTGCAATGAGCAGTTCTTC	CASSQEVGQGACNEQFF
TRBV6-2/TRBV6-3	.	.	TRBJ2-7	TGTGCCAGCAGTTCCTCAACCGGGAATAACTACGAGCAGTACTTC	CASSSSTGNNYEQYF
TRBV2	.	TRBD1	TRBJ1-1	TGTGCCAGAGAACAGGGGATGAACACTGAAGCTTTCTTT	CAREQGMNTEAFF
TRBV11-2	.	.	TRBJ1-2	TGTGCCAGCAGCCCCGACGGTAACTATGGCTACACCTTC	CASSPDGNYGYTF
TRBV7-9	.	TRBD2	TRBJ2-5	TGTGCCAGCAGCAATTCCTTAGCGGGAGCAGAGACCCAGTACTTC	CASSNSLAGAETQYF
TRBV5-1	.	.	TRBJ2-1	TGCGCCAGCAGCTTTCAACAGGGAAGCGGTGAGCAGTTCTTC	CASSFQQGSGEQFF
TRBV21-1	.	.	TRBJ1-5	TGTGCCAGCAGCAAAGTTGAGGATACAAGCCCCCAGCATTTT	CASSKVEDTSPQHF
TRBV9	.	TRBD2	TRBJ2-1	TGTGCCAGCTCCTCGGTTACGGGGGGTTACAATGAGCAGTTCTTC	CASSSVTGGYNEQFF
TRBV28	once	.	TRBJ2-2	TGTGCCAGCAGTTCACAGGGTGGCACCGGGGAGCTGTTTTTT	CASSSQGGTGELFF
TRBV11-2	.	TRBD2	TRBJ2-1	TGTGCCAGCAGCCCCCGACTAGCGGGTACCTACAATGAGCAGTTCTTC	CASSPRLAGTYNEQFF
TRBV5-5	.	TRBD1	TRBJ1-2	TGTGCCAGCAGCTTGAGACAGGGGGCGGGGGACGGCTACACCTTC	CASSLRQGAGDGYTF
TRBV2	.	.	TRBJ2-3	TGTGCCAGCAGTGTATCAATTGGGGGGGGCGGTACGCAGTATTTT	CASSVSIGGGGTQYF
TRBV5-1	once	TRBD2	TRBJ2-1	TGCGCCAGCAGCTTGACTAGCGGAGTGGCAAATGAGCAGTTCTTC	CASSLTSGVANEQFF
TRBV12-5	.	TRBD2	TRBJ2-1	TGTGCTAGTGGTTTGGGGGAGCGGGGGGGAAGAAATGAGCAGTTCTTC	CASGLGERGGRNEQFF
TRBV4-3	.	.	TRBJ2-1	TGCGCCAGCAGCCACCTAGGGCTAATGGGTGAGCAGTTCTTC	CASSHLGLMGEQFF